The 3 T cell receptor beta chains given below trace back to one sample, sequenced in a study of T cells in Graves' hyperthyroidism and ophthalmopathy (dated by TCRdb to the late 2010s). The library was obtained by multiplex PCR. This sample was sequenced with an Illumina HiSeq 2000. The TCR beta CDR3 regions were amplified from RNA transcripts. For the first round of RT-PCR on the TCR CDR3, the HTBI primer set was used together with the Qiagen OneStep RT-PCR kit. TCRdb took the public reads, trimmed them with fastp at Q25, ran MiXCR for clone calling and kept in-frame beta chains. One record per CDR3 amino acid sequence lists the most common genes and DNA. Across this sample there are roughly 350,000 distinct CDR3 sequences, with around 13% seen only once. The top ten constitute roughly 33% of the sample. The sample consisted of blood. Receptors were obtained from a woman in her thirties or forties with Graves' ophthalmopathy.

Many counts were recorded for this clonotype. The chain is built from TRBV12-3 or TRBV12-4 and TRBJ2-7; TRBD2 matches at 10 bases. The CDR3 loop spans 15 amino acids. J lost 7 bases, V lost 3 bases, and 9 bases had no gene match. CDR3 residues: CASSFQAGGPMEQYF. The CDR3 coding sequence is TGTGCCAGCAGTTTTCAAGCGGGAGGGCCTATGGAGCAGTACTTC.

Concerning this clonotype itself: One end of the junction is discordant with germline, which a read error may explain. V is TRBV5-1 and J is TRBJ2-7; perhaps TRBD1 as D (5 bases). The CDR3 totals 13 residues. The germline CDR1 and CDR2 sequences are SGHRS and YFSETQ. The CDR3 spells CASSLDTGYEQYF. The CDR3 bases are TGTGCCAGCAGCTTGGATACAGGCTACGAGCAGTACTTC.

This clonotype was seen at least ten times. CDR3 sequence reads: CASSLESYNSPLHF. CDR3 nucleotides: TGTGCCAGCAGCTTGGAATCTTATAATTCACCCCTCCACTTT. The chain employs TRBV5-6 and TRBJ1-6; D is undetermined. Trimming cost V 0 bases and J 4 bases, with 5 bases left between them. The CDR3 runs to 14 residues. Germline-derived CDR1 and CDR2 are SGHDT and YYEEEE. The full variable domain, rest sourced from reference TRBV5-6 and TRBJ1-6, is DAGVTQSPTHLIKTRGQQVTLRCSPKSGHDTVSWYQQALGQGPQFIFQYYEEEERQRGNFPDRFSGHQFPNYSSELNVNALLLGDSALYLCASSLESYNSPLHFGNGTRLTVT.